A single sample is the source of the 8 T cell receptor beta chains below, sequenced in a study of hypomethylating agent response in myelodysplastic syndrome. Sequenced by immunoSEQ multiplex PCR; TCRdb stores in-frame clones only, minus some. Here the sample spans roughly 9,800 clones, 83% being singletons. Specimen: bone marrow, collected before or after starting hypomethylating agent treatment for myelodysplastic syndrome (not recorded which). These receptors all stem from a human donor with myelodysplastic syndrome.

The J gene is TRBJ2-5, the V gene TRBV29-1; the match to TRBD2 covers 9 bases. The better agreement between TRBJ2-7 and the DNA end casts doubt on the J call. Germline V gives CDR1 SQVTM, CDR2 ANQGSEA. The CDR3 has 14 residues. The CDR3 DNA follows: TGCAGCGTTGTTCGACTAGCGGAGCCCTACGAGCAGTACTTC. Translation gives CSVVRLAEPYEQYF.

The chain is built from TRBV13 and TRBJ2-3; 11 bases fit TRBD2. J lost 6 bases, V lost 5 bases, and 10 bases had no gene match. CDR1 and CDR2 from the germline V gene are PRHDT and FYEKMQ (reference sequence). The CDR3 extends over 16 amino acids. CDR3 sequence: CASSPGLAGMLDTQYF. CDR3 nucleotide sequence: TGTGCCAGCAGCCCAGGACTAGCGGGTATGTTGGATACGCAGTATTTT.

The chain couples TRBV28 to TRBJ1-2; tentatively, D is TRBD1 (5 bases). CDR3 size: 15 residues. Germline lookup yields CDR1 MDHEN and CDR2 SYDVKM. V shed 7 bases and J shed 5 bases, with 20 bases lying between them. CDR3 region: CASKRRARGGYGYTF. CDR3 DNA sequence: TGTGCCAGCAAACGTAGGGCCCGGGGGGGTTATGGCTACACCTTC.

The chain combines TRBV7-9 with TRBJ1-3, with D perhaps TRBD1 (5 bases). The CDR3 loop spans 16 amino acids. Germline values: CDR1 SEHNR, CDR2 FQNEAQ (reference sequence). Trimming stripped 3 bases from V and 1 base from J, with 13 bases between. CDR3 sequence: CASSLGVGASGNTIYF. CDR3 coding DNA: TGTGCCAGCAGCTTGGGGGTAGGGGCGTCTGGAAACACCATATATTTT.

This clone has only one observation. The chain combines TRBV10-3 with TRBJ1-1; the D gene is possibly TRBD1 (5 bases). Trimming took 11 bases from V and 1 from J, leaving 11 bases between them. This CDR3 is built from 12 residues. Germline V lookup: CDR1 ENHRY, CDR2 SYGVKD. The CDR3 spells CASGGGNTEAFF. CDR3 nucleotide sequence: TGTGCCTCTGGGGGAGGGAACACTGAAGCTTTCTTT.

This clone was found once. The rearrangement uses TRBV28 and TRBJ2-3, with 10 bases matching TRBD2. Germline CDR1 reads MDHEN; CDR2 reads SYDVKM. Trimming cost V 9 bases and J 3 bases; bases outside gene matches: 6. The CDR3 covers 14 residues. In DNA, the CDR3 is TGTGCCAGTAAAGCGGGAGGGCGAACAGATACGCAGTATTTT. Translated: CASKAGGRTDTQYF.

CDR3 nucleotides: TGCGCCAGCAGCTTGAGTCAGGGTCCGAACACCGGGGAGCTGTTTTTT. It codes for CASSLSQGPNTGELFF. This chain uses TRBV5-1 with TRBJ2-2, with TRBD1 as a possible D gene (5 bases). The V end was cut by 1 base, the J end by 0 bases, with 10 bases between. Germline lookup yields CDR1 SGHRS and CDR2 YFSETQ. This CDR3 is built from 16 residues.

This chain links TRBV30 with TRBJ2-5, with TRBD2 as a possible D gene (7 bases). CDR3 length equals 14 residues. V was shortened by 0 bases and J by 4 bases, with 12 bases between the two germline ends. Germline lookup yields CDR1 GTSNPN and CDR2 SVGIG (reference sequence). The CDR3 coding sequence is TGTGCCTGGAGTGTAGGCGGGGGCAGAGAGACCCAGTACTTC. Translating gives CAWSVGGGRETQYF.